The rows below give T cell receptor beta chains drawn from one sample of a study of blood T cell repertoires in COVID-19. The assay was immunoSEQ multiplex PCR, and TCRdb's table has in-frame clones only and misses some. The table has 62,000 or so clones, 80% to 90% seen once. The sample taken for sequencing was peripheral blood. All receptors derive from a woman aged 55-69 years with acute or convalescent COVID-19. Both conserved end residues are part of each CDR3. A D gene is named only where the DNA matches it firmly. The size entry is marked missing in some rows and otherwise reads once, few, many or a size class.

j_call: TRBJ2-3; d_call: TRBD2; clone_size: -; v_call: TRBV4-2; cdr3_aa: CASSQGSGAGIDTQYF; cdr3_nt: TGTGCCAGCAGCCAAGGTAGCGGGGCGGGAATAGATACGCAGTATTTT
j_call: TRBJ1-4; d_call: -; clone_size: -; v_call: TRBV3-1/TRBV3-2; cdr3_aa: CASSRRVSGEKLFF; cdr3_nt: TGTGCCAGCAGTCGCAGGGTCAGTGGTGAAAAACTGTTTTTT
j_call: TRBJ1-2; d_call: -; clone_size: -; v_call: TRBV9; cdr3_aa: CASSAELYYGYTF; cdr3_nt: TGTGCCAGCAGCGCCGAGTTATACTATGGCTACACCTTC
j_call: TRBJ2-3; d_call: -; clone_size: -; v_call: TRBV5-4; cdr3_aa: CASSLSAGQSTDTQYF; cdr3_nt: TGTGCCAGCAGCTTGTCCGCTGGGCAGTCCACAGATACGCAGTATTTT
j_call: TRBJ1-2; d_call: TRBD1; clone_size: once; v_call: TRBV19; cdr3_aa: CASSDRGEDGYTF; cdr3_nt: TGTGCCAGTAGTGACAGGGGGGAGGATGGCTACACCTTC
j_call: TRBJ1-1; d_call: -; clone_size: -; v_call: TRBV28; cdr3_aa: CASSLPLKGGTEAFF; cdr3_nt: TGTGCCAGCAGTTTACCTTTAAAGGGAGGCACTGAAGCTTTCTTT
j_call: TRBJ2-5; d_call: TRBD2; clone_size: -; v_call: TRBV19; cdr3_aa: CASSIPGLHQSETQYF; cdr3_nt: TGTGCCAGTAGTATACCGGGACTACACCAATCGGAGACCCAGTACTTC
j_call: TRBJ1-4; d_call: -; clone_size: few; v_call: TRBV14; cdr3_aa: CASSLRTGLTNEKLFF; cdr3_nt: TGTGCCAGCAGCCTACGCACAGGGTTAACTAATGAAAAACTGTTTTTT
j_call: TRBJ1-4; d_call: TRBD1; clone_size: -; v_call: TRBV3-1/TRBV3-2; cdr3_aa: CASSQTTGLITF; cdr3_nt: TGTGCCAGCAGCCAAACGACAGGGTTAATTACTTTT
j_call: TRBJ1-2; d_call: TRBD1; clone_size: -; v_call: TRBV11-2; cdr3_aa: CASSSERTGWSYTF; cdr3_nt: TGTGCCAGCAGCTCAGAGAGGACAGGGTGGAGCTACACCTTC
j_call: TRBJ1-6; d_call: TRBD1; clone_size: -; v_call: TRBV7-6; cdr3_aa: CASSAQSTGAGSPLHF; cdr3_nt: TGTGCCAGCAGCGCTCAATCGACAGGGGCTGGTTCACCCCTCCACTTT
j_call: TRBJ2-7; d_call: TRBD2; clone_size: -; v_call: TRBV7-2; cdr3_aa: CASSTTSGRVGEQYF; cdr3_nt: TGTGCCAGCAGTACTACGAGCGGGAGAGTGGGTGAGCAGTACTTC
j_call: TRBJ2-1; d_call: -; clone_size: few; v_call: TRBV6-5; cdr3_aa: CASGRGNRVNEQFF; cdr3_nt: TGTGCCAGCGGGCGGGGCAATCGGGTTAATGAGCAGTTCTTC
j_call: TRBJ2-1; d_call: -; clone_size: -; v_call: TRBV2; cdr3_aa: CASTLSPYNEQFF; cdr3_nt: TGTGCCAGCACACTAAGCCCCTACAATGAGCAGTTCTTC
j_call: TRBJ2-5; d_call: TRBD1; clone_size: once; v_call: TRBV4-1; cdr3_aa: CASSPQTGDVQETQYF; cdr3_nt: TGCGCCAGCAGCCCCCAGACAGGGGACGTACAAGAGACCCAGTACTTC
j_call: TRBJ2-7; d_call: TRBD2; clone_size: -; v_call: TRBV5-1; cdr3_aa: CASSMSSGGRYEQYF; cdr3_nt: TGCGCCAGCAGCATGTCCAGCGGGGGGAGATACGAGCAGTACTTC
j_call: TRBJ2-3; d_call: TRBD2; clone_size: -; v_call: TRBV18; cdr3_aa: CASSPGSSGVTDTQYF; cdr3_nt: TGTGCCAGCTCACCGGGAAGTAGCGGGGTCACAGATACGCAGTATTTT
j_call: TRBJ2-7; d_call: -; clone_size: -; v_call: TRBV20-1; cdr3_aa: CSASSGTPVKQYF; cdr3_nt: TGCAGTGCTAGTTCGGGGACACCTGTCAAGCAGTACTTC
j_call: TRBJ1-5; d_call: -; clone_size: -; v_call: TRBV27; cdr3_aa: CASSREAANQPQHF; cdr3_nt: TGTGCCAGCAGCCGGGAGGCAGCCAATCAGCCCCAGCATTTT
j_call: TRBJ1-4; d_call: -; clone_size: -; v_call: TRBV9; cdr3_aa: CASSVGAVATNEKLFF; cdr3_nt: TGTGCCAGCAGCGTAGGGGCAGTTGCAACTAATGAAAAACTGTTTTTT
j_call: TRBJ1-1; d_call: -; clone_size: -; v_call: TRBV5-1; cdr3_aa: CASSNGRSGFRTEAFF; cdr3_nt: TGCGCCAGCAGTAACGGGAGGTCGGGATTTAGGACTGAAGCTTTCTTT
j_call: TRBJ2-3; d_call: -; clone_size: -; v_call: TRBV7-2; cdr3_aa: CASSLSVSPYDTQYF; cdr3_nt: TGTGCCAGCAGCTTATCTGTTTCCCCCTACGATACGCAGTATTTT
j_call: TRBJ2-2; d_call: TRBD1; clone_size: -; v_call: TRBV6-5; cdr3_aa: CASSWDRSNTGELFF; cdr3_nt: TGTGCCAGCAGTTGGGACAGGTCCAACACCGGGGAGCTGTTTTTT
j_call: TRBJ2-1; d_call: TRBD2; clone_size: -; v_call: TRBV24-1; cdr3_aa: CAAASGSANNEQFF; cdr3_nt: TGTGCCGCCGCGAGCGGGAGTGCAAACAATGAGCAGTTCTTC
j_call: TRBJ1-2; d_call: TRBD1; clone_size: -; v_call: TRBV30; cdr3_aa: CAGYHPWTGPNYGYTF; cdr3_nt: TGTGCCGGTTATCACCCCTGGACAGGACCTAACTATGGCTACACCTTC
j_call: TRBJ1-4; d_call: TRBD1; clone_size: -; v_call: TRBV2; cdr3_aa: CASRGQGPNEKLFF; cdr3_nt: TGTGCCAGCAGAGGACAGGGGCCTAATGAAAAACTGTTTTTT
j_call: TRBJ2-1; d_call: TRBD2; clone_size: once; v_call: TRBV5-1; cdr3_aa: CASSSGRGLAGVWVHEQFF; cdr3_nt: TGCGCCAGCAGCTCCGGACGGGGACTAGCGGGAGTATGGGTCCATGAGCAGTTCTTC
j_call: TRBJ1-2; d_call: -; clone_size: -; v_call: TRBV10-3; cdr3_aa: CAISAQTYGYTF; cdr3_nt: TGTGCCATCAGTGCACAGACCTATGGCTACACCTTC
j_call: TRBJ2-5; d_call: -; clone_size: -; v_call: TRBV5-1; cdr3_aa: CASSLGPQGVIETQYF; cdr3_nt: TGCGCCAGCAGCTTGGGGCCACAGGGAGTAATCGAGACCCAGTACTTC
j_call: TRBJ1-1; d_call: TRBD1; clone_size: once; v_call: TRBV19; cdr3_aa: CASRRGQGEAFF; cdr3_nt: TGTGCCAGTAGAAGGGGACAGGGTGAAGCTTTCTTT
j_call: TRBJ1-5; d_call: -; clone_size: -; v_call: TRBV4-1; cdr3_aa: CASSRRTVNQPQHF; cdr3_nt: TGCGCCAGCAGCCGAAGGACAGTTAATCAGCCCCAGCATTTT
j_call: TRBJ1-1; d_call: TRBD1; clone_size: -; v_call: TRBV5-1; cdr3_aa: CASSPNAGGPEAFF; cdr3_nt: TGCGCCAGCAGCCCGAACGCAGGGGGGCCTGAAGCTTTCTTT
j_call: TRBJ1-2; d_call: -; clone_size: -; v_call: TRBV19; cdr3_aa: CASRIEQGGYGYTF; cdr3_nt: TGTGCCAGTAGGATAGAACAGGGTGGATATGGCTACACCTTC
j_call: TRBJ1-3; d_call: -; clone_size: -; v_call: TRBV15; cdr3_aa: CATSRDWQGGNTIYF; cdr3_nt: TGTGCCACCAGCAGAGATTGGCAGGGAGGAAACACCATATATTTT
j_call: TRBJ1-5; d_call: TRBD1; clone_size: -; v_call: TRBV28; cdr3_aa: CASSSPGTGYSNQPQHF; cdr3_nt: TGTGCCAGCAGTTCGCCGGGGACAGGTTATAGCAATCAGCCCCAGCATTTT
j_call: TRBJ1-5; d_call: TRBD1; clone_size: -; v_call: TRBV2; cdr3_aa: CASSRDRGGNQPQHF; cdr3_nt: TGTGCCAGCAGTCGTGACAGGGGGGGCAATCAGCCCCAGCATTTT
j_call: TRBJ1-6; d_call: TRBD1; clone_size: -; v_call: TRBV28; cdr3_aa: CASSSPTGTGRSPLHF; cdr3_nt: TGTGCCAGCAGTTCCCCCACCGGGACAGGGCGATCACCCCTCCACTTT
j_call: TRBJ2-7; d_call: TRBD2; clone_size: -; v_call: TRBV4-1; cdr3_aa: CASSHQPGGYEQYF; cdr3_nt: TGCGCCAGCAGCCACCAACCGGGGGGATACGAGCAGTACTTC